The 26 T cell receptor beta chains listed next were all sequenced from one sample in a study of blood T cell repertoires in COVID-19. Clones were sequenced by immunoSEQ multiplex PCR, and TCRdb holds only the in-frame ones, with some missing. The sample includes about 160,000 clones, around 90% of them seen just once. Specimen: PBMCs or T cells enriched from blood (not recorded which). The receptors here all came from a middle-aged woman who had been exposed to COVID-19.

The chain recombines TRBV5-1 with TRBJ2-1; D perhaps matches TRBD1 (6 bases). From germline, CDR1 is SGHRS and CDR2 YFSETQ. With 2 bases removed from V and 7 bases from J, the gap between germline ends came to 10 bases. There are 13 residues in the CDR3. As DNA, the CDR3 is TGCGCCAGCAGCTTATCCACAGGGAATGAGCAGTTCTTC. Translated: CASSLSTGNEQFF.

This chain connects TRBV10-2 to TRBJ1-4, with a tentative D call TRBD1 (5 bases). Trimming left V 3 bases short and J 11 bases short, with 13 bases between. The CDR3 runs 13 residues. Germline assignment: CDR1 WSHSY and CDR2 SAAADI. The CDR3 DNA sequence: TGCGCCAGCAGTGAAGGGCCCGGGGGGAAACTGTTTTTT. It yields the protein CASSEGPGGKLFF.

V usage is TRBV6-6 and J usage is TRBJ2-7; 8 bases agree with TRBD2. This CDR3 spans 15 amino acids. Looked up from germline, CDR1 is MNHNY and CDR2 is SVGAGI (reference sequence). J gave up 2 bases and V 7 bases, and 10 bases lay outside the gene matches. The CDR3 sequence: CASIPRGGAAYEQYF. DNA for the CDR3: TGTGCCAGCATCCCCCGGGGGGGGGCAGCCTACGAGCAGTACTTC.

The chain carries TRBV7-9 and TRBJ2-2; possibly TRBD1 for D (6 bases). CDR1 is SEHNR and CDR2 is FQNEAQ in the germline V gene (reference sequence). V lost 2 bases and J 5 bases, leaving 9 bases between the germline ends. The length of the CDR3 is 14 residues. CDR3 in amino acids: CASSLHQGTGELFF. CDR3 sequence (DNA): TGTGCCAGCAGCTTACATCAGGGGACCGGGGAGCTGTTTTTT.

The V and J genes are TRBV5-1 and TRBJ2-3; a possible D gene is TRBD2 (6 bases). V lost 4 bases and J lost 1, with 13 bases in between. The CDR3 loop spans 15 amino acids. The V gene's germline CDR1 is SGHRS and CDR2 YFSETQ. The CDR3 loop is CASSPSGRGTDTQYF. In DNA form, the CDR3 reads TGCGCCAGCAGCCCCAGCGGGCGTGGCACAGATACGCAGTATTTT.

The V gene is TRBV18, the J gene TRBJ1-2; TRBD1 matches 7 bases. The V gene's germline CDR1 is KGHSH and CDR2 LQKENI. The CDR3 runs to 13 residues. After removal of 8 bases from V and 8 bases from J, the junction contained 11 bases not matched to a gene. In DNA form, the CDR3 reads TGTGCCAGCCACCCAGGGGGGAAGGACGGCTACACCTTC. Its protein is CASHPGGKDGYTF.

The chain links TRBV5-6 to TRBJ2-7; perhaps TRBD1 as D (6 bases). The germline gives CDR1 SGHDT, CDR2 YYEEEE. V was trimmed by 6 bases and J by 6 bases, leaving 19 bases between them. The CDR3 loop spans 14 amino acids. The CDR3 nucleotides are TGTGCCAGCAAACTTGGAACAGGGTTGGGCGAGCAGTACTTC. Protein sequence: CASKLGTGLGEQYF.

The chain couples TRBV4-3 to TRBJ2-3; 9 bases are shared with TRBD1. Germline CDR1 LGHNA, CDR2 YSLEER. The CDR3 loop spans 14 amino acids. V shed 3 bases and J 5 bases; nucleotides not matched to a gene: 3. The CDR3 sequence: CASSQGQGGDTQYF. CDR3 nucleotides: TGCGCCAGCAGCCAGGGACAGGGTGGAGATACGCAGTATTTT.

The chain recombines TRBV5-6 with TRBJ1-3, with D possibly TRBD1 on 6 matching bases. The germline gives CDR1 SGHDT, CDR2 YYEEEE. The V end lost 4 bases, the J end lost 0 bases, and 14 bases lay between the germline ends. This CDR3 has 16 amino acids. CDR3: CASSINRALSGNTIYF. CDR3 coding DNA: TGTGCCAGCAGCATTAACAGGGCTCTCTCTGGAAACACCATATATTTT.

The rearrangement joins TRBV5-1 to TRBJ2-5; tentatively, D is TRBD2 (6 bases). CDR1 SGHRS and CDR2 YFSETQ come from the germline V gene. Trimming pared 1 base from V and 5 bases from J, leaving 21 bases between. The length of the CDR3 is 17 residues. CDR3 in DNA: TGCGCCAGCAGCTTGAATAGTGCTGGGACTGGGGGGGAGACCCAGTACTTC. As protein: CASSLNSAGTGGETQYF.

This clone was seen more than once but under ten times. The chain joins TRBV28 to TRBJ2-7, with D maybe TRBD2 (5 bases). Germline CDR1 reads MDHEN; CDR2 reads SYDVKM. The CDR3 sequence is 15 residues long. The ends were cut back, 1 base at V and 0 bases at J, with 10 bases in the middle. CDR3 in amino acids: CASSLFRGYSYEQYF. The CDR3 bases are TGTGCCAGCAGTTTATTTCGGGGTTACTCCTACGAGCAGTACTTC. Looking up the rest from reference TRBV28 and TRBJ2-7 gives the full variable domain: DVKVTQSSRYLVKRTGEKVFLECVQDMDHENMFWYRQDPGLGLRLIYFSYDVKMKEKGDIPEGYSVSREKKERFSLILESASTNQTSMYLCASSLFRGYSYEQYFGPGTRLTVT.

This chain uses TRBV28 with TRBJ1-1; no clear D. Germline lookup yields CDR1 MDHEN and CDR2 SYDVKM. CDR3 length: 15 amino acids. Between the trimmed V and J ends, which lost 2 bases and 0 bases, there was a span of 10 bases. The CDR3 here is CASSLTRHLNTEAFF. The CDR3 DNA sequence: TGTGCCAGCAGTTTAACCCGACACTTGAACACTGAAGCTTTCTTT.

The V gene is TRBV2, the J gene TRBJ1-5; tentative D call: TRBD1 (5 bases). The V end was cut by 4 bases, the J end by 6 bases, with 7 bases between. The CDR3 has 12 amino acids. CDR1 SNHLY and CDR2 FYNNEI come from the germline V gene. In nucleotides, the CDR3 is TGTGCCAGCAGTGGACAGATTCAGCCCCAGCATTTT. Protein product: CASSGQIQPQHF.

The chain combines TRBV14 with TRBJ2-5; 13 nucleotides align to TRBD2. From germline, CDR1 is SGHDN and CDR2 FVKESK. The trim removed 2 bases at V and 4 bases at J, leaving 4 bases unmatched. This CDR3 comprises 16 residues. The CDR3 region is CASSQRTSGRGETQYF. The DNA for the CDR3 is TGTGCCAGCAGCCAACGGACTAGCGGGAGAGGAGAGACCCAGTACTTC. The whole variable domain, filled in from reference TRBV14 and TRBJ2-5, reads EAGVTQFPSHSVIEKGQTVTLRCDPISGHDNLYWYRRVMGKEIKFLLHFVKESKQDESGMPNNRFLAERTGGTYSTLKVQPAELEDSGVYFCASSQRTSGRGETQYFGPGTRLLVL.

CDR3 in amino acids: CAMTIGPEGTEAFF. CDR3 sequence (DNA): TGTGCCATGACGATAGGACCGGAGGGCACTGAAGCTTTCTTT. The chain links TRBV10-3 to TRBJ1-1; D uncertain. V lost 9 bases, J lost 4 bases, and 18 bases lay in between. The CDR3 runs to 14 residues. Germline V gene sequence: CDR1 ENHRY, CDR2 SYGVKD.

The chain uses TRBV29-1 and TRBJ2-7; D not resolved. The CDR3 totals 14 residues. Germline V CDR1 and CDR2: SQVTM, ANQGSEA. Trimming took 3 bases from V and 5 from J, leaving 17 bases between them. CDR3 DNA: TGCAGCGTTGATATTGGGCAGGTGGGCGACGAGCAGTACTTC. This encodes CSVDIGQVGDEQYF.

This sequence joins TRBV5-6 and TRBJ2-7; 9 bases map to TRBD1. Trimming removed 4 bases from V and 5 bases from J; junction bases left unmatched: 10. Germline CDR1 and CDR2: SGHDT and YYEEEE. The CDR3 has 15 amino acids. The CDR3 sequence is CASSLTTGGIHEQYF. Here the CDR3 DNA reads TGTGCCAGCAGCCTGACGACAGGGGGTATCCACGAGCAGTACTTC.

This rearrangement joins TRBV21-1 to TRBJ1-1; the table's D call, TRBD1, has no DNA check behind it. TRBV21-1 is an annotated pseudogene. The CDR3 sequence is 17 residues long. The CDR3 coding sequence is TGTGCCAGCAGCATCGGACAGGGCTTAACGGGGAACACTGAAGCTTTCTTT. Encoded protein: CASSIGQGLTGNTEAFF.

A few counts support this clone. The V call is TRBV28, the J call TRBJ2-3, with D maybe TRBD2 (6 bases). CDR1 and CDR2 (germline): MDHEN, SYDVKM. V lost 10 bases and J 0 bases, leaving 8 bases between the germline ends. This CDR3 spans 12 amino acids. This CDR3 reads CATGTSTDTQYF. Written as DNA, the CDR3 is TGTGCCACCGGGACTAGCACAGATACGCAGTATTTT.

The chain has TRBV7-9 and TRBJ2-2; 9 bases are shared with TRBD1. V was clipped by 2 bases and J by 5 bases; unmatched bases: 3. This CDR3 has 15 amino acids. Looked up from germline, CDR1 is SEHNR and CDR2 is FQNEAQ (reference sequence). In DNA, the CDR3 is TGTGCCAGCAGCTTACGAGACAGGGGGACCGGGGAGCTGTTTTTT. Translation gives CASSLRDRGTGELFF.

This clone was seen a few times. The chain carries TRBV27 and TRBJ1-5; 8 bases match TRBD1. The germline CDR1 and CDR2 sequences are MNHEY and SMNVEV (reference sequence). The CDR3 contains 15 residues. Germline trimming cut 4 bases from V and 7 bases from J; bases unmatched to any gene: 9. The CDR3 DNA reads as TGTGCCAGCAGTTCCGGACAGGGAACGCGACAGCCCCAGCATTTT. Its translation is CASSSGQGTRQPQHF.

This chain connects TRBV27 to TRBJ2-2, with D possibly being TRBD2 (6 bases). The CDR3 contains 14 residues. Germline values: CDR1 MNHEY, CDR2 SMNVEV (reference sequence). V lost 3 bases to trimming and J lost 2 bases, with 7 bases between them. The CDR3 loop reads CASSFSGNTGELFF. The CDR3 DNA reads as TGTGCCAGCAGTTTTAGCGGAAACACCGGGGAGCTGTTTTTT.

As regards this clone: An end of the junction differs from the germline gene, which may be a read error. The J gene is TRBJ1-1, the V gene TRBV5-1, with D possibly TRBD1 on 6 matching bases. This CDR3 comprises 13 residues. Germline V lookup: CDR1 SGHRS, CDR2 YFSETQ. The CDR3 spells CAGSTLIQGLAFF. For the CDR3, the DNA is TGCGCCGGCAGCACACTAATACAGGGCTTGGCTTTCTTT.

The chain uses TRBV4-1 and TRBJ2-4; the D gene is possibly TRBD1 (6 bases). The CDR3 sequence is 17 residues long. In germline, CDR1 is MGHRA, CDR2 YSYEKL. V was shortened by 4 bases and J by 0 bases, with 16 bases between the two germline ends. The CDR3 protein is CASSPRGGLLAKNIQYF. The CDR3 bases are TGCGCCAGCAGCCCACGAGGGGGTTTACTAGCCAAAAACATTCAGTACTTC.

The CDR3 protein is CASSPGDRSSGNTIYF. The CDR3 region has the DNA TGCGCCAGCAGCCCGGGCGACAGGAGCTCTGGAAACACCATATATTTT. The V call is TRBV5-1, the J call TRBJ1-3; D possibly corresponds to TRBD1 (6 bases). The germline gives CDR1 SGHRS, CDR2 YFSETQ. Trimming shortened V by 4 bases and J by 0 bases, and 14 bases separated the two germline ends. This CDR3 is built from 16 residues.

The V gene is TRBV7-8, the J gene TRBJ1-3; D is undetermined. Trimming cost V 3 bases and J 6 bases, with 12 bases left between them. Germline V lookup: CDR1 SGHVS, CDR2 FQNEAQ. The CDR3 has 14 amino acids. The CDR3 bases are TGTGCCAGCAGCTTCTCCGGGGAGGCAAACACCATATATTTT. It encodes CASSFSGEANTIYF.